This T cell receptor beta chain is drawn from a study of molecular identifiers for immune sequencing clone quantification. In the study overall: Replicate experiments divided RNA from 20,000 or 100,000 naive CD8 cells into five parts and sequenced four. Study-level findings and limits: The study found clones above 20 RNA copies held over 98% of effector molecules and under 1% in naive cells.

Listed TCR primers, together with previously described methods, were used for the bulk TCR libraries. TCRdb reprocessed the PCR reads with MiXCR, giving one entry per CDR3 protein. The repertoire holds hundreds of thousands of distinct CDR3 sequences, with 25% as singletons. CDR3 length equals 16 residues. V dropped 8 bases and J dropped 3 bases, with 22 bases sitting between them. CDR1 and CDR2 from the germline V gene are MNHEY and SVGAGI. Sorting recovered naive CD8 T cells on a CD8+CD4-CCR7+CD45RA+ profile. In this sample, this clonotype turned up a few times. Its antigen is unidentified. This TCR was recovered from a human donor in good health. Some libraries in this study had Jurkat cell RNA spiked in. This rearrangement joins TRBV6-5 to TRBJ1-1; D unresolved. Specimen: naive CD8+ T cells from blood, with Jurkat cell RNA spiked in. The subset is: FACS-sorted CD8+CD4-CCR7+CD45RA+ naive T cells. CDR3 sequence reads: CASLPFAAGTDTEAFF. The CDR3 nucleotides read TGTGCCAGCCTCCCTTTCGCCGCGGGTACGGACACTGAAGCTTTCTTT.